The next 26 T cell receptor beta chains were all read from a single sample in a study of cytomegalovirus exposure and HLA in healthy donors. Vbeta (60) and Jbeta (13) primers were used in the PCR. Here immunoSEQ multiplex PCR was the method, and the copy in TCRdb shows in-frame clones only, minus some. The sample has approximately 120,000 clones, around 75% seen once. Sequencing used PBMCs. The receptor source for this set is a man aged 55 to 70 in good health and CMV-seropositive.

V and J are TRBV7-9 and TRBJ1-2, with TRBD1 matching over 7 bases. V trimming: 4 bases; J trimming: 3 bases; junction bases outside the gene matches: 11. CDR3 length: 16 amino acids. Germline CDR1 SEHNR, CDR2 FQNEAQ (reference sequence). The CDR3: CASSSNSGTAYYGYTF. CDR3 in DNA: TGTGCCAGCAGCTCGAACTCAGGGACAGCCTACTATGGCTACACCTTC.

Of note for this clone: This sample also contains other DNA sequences that code for the same CDR3. This sequence joins TRBV29-1 and TRBJ1-1, with TRBD1 identical over 8 bases. Trimming at V came to 4 bases and at J to 1 base, leaving 8 bases not matched to a gene. CDR1 is SQVTM and CDR2 is ANQGSEA in the germline V gene. The CDR3 runs 15 residues. The CDR3 DNA reads TGCAGCGTTGGGACAGGGAATCTGGGGAACACTGAAGCTTTCTTT. Translated, it gives CSVGTGNLGNTEAFF.

The gene calls are TRBV5-1 and TRBJ2-5; D is possibly TRBD2 (7 bases). Trimming removed 1 base at V and 5 bases at J, with 12 bases between. Germline CDR1 is SGHRS and CDR2 is YFSETQ. This CDR3 is built from 14 residues. CDR3 sequence (DNA): TGCGCCAGCAGCTTGATGCGGGGGCAGGAGACCCAGTACTTC. Its protein is CASSLMRGQETQYF.

The rearrangement joins TRBV29-1 to TRBJ1-5, with D unclear. Germline assignment: CDR1 SQVTM and CDR2 ANQGSEA. Trimming stripped 3 bases from V and 7 bases from J, with 10 bases between. The CDR3 spans 12 residues. The CDR3: CSVEEGGQPQHF. The CDR3 DNA sequence: TGCAGCGTTGAGGAAGGCGGGCAGCCCCAGCATTTT.

The rearrangement uses TRBV5-1 and TRBJ2-5; the match to TRBD2 covers 7 bases. Looked up from germline, CDR1 is SGHRS and CDR2 is YFSETQ. This CDR3 is built from 15 residues. The ends lost 4 bases at V and 5 bases at J; junction bases unmatched: 11. CDR3 protein: CASSPRTSASETQYF. CDR3 DNA sequence: TGCGCCAGCAGCCCAAGGACTAGTGCCTCCGAGACCCAGTACTTC.

This chain links TRBV5-1 with TRBJ1-6; no firm D call. Trimming removed 4 bases from V and 0 bases from J, with 8 bases in between. CDR1 is SGHRS and CDR2 is YFSETQ in the germline V gene. The CDR3 has 15 residues. CDR3 in DNA: TGCGCCAGCAGCCCAGTAAACTCCTATAATTCACCCCTCCACTTT. It is translated as CASSPVNSYNSPLHF.

The chain links TRBV5-1 to TRBJ2-1, with D hard to call. The CDR3 has 13 amino acids. Trimming shortened V by 1 base and J by 8 bases, and 10 bases separated the two germline ends. CDR1 is SGHRS, CDR2 YFSETQ, per germline. Here the CDR3 DNA reads TGCGCCAGCAGCTTGACCGTGGCCGATGAGCAGTTCTTC. Translation gives CASSLTVADEQFF. Variable domain in full (rest from reference TRBV5-1 and TRBJ2-1): KAGVTQTPRYLIKTRGQQVTLSCSPISGHRSVSWYQQTPGQGLQFLFEYFSETQRNKGNFPGRFSGRQFSNSRSEMNVSTLELGDSALYLCASSLTVADEQFFGPGTRLTVL.

This chain connects TRBV29-1 to TRBJ2-6; no definite D call. The CDR3 loop spans 14 amino acids. Trimming shortened V by 5 bases and J by 0 bases, and 8 bases separated the two germline ends. Germline V CDR1 and CDR2: SQVTM, ANQGSEA. The CDR3 spells CSVLEASGANVLTF. The CDR3 nucleotides are TGCAGCGTTCTAGAGGCCTCTGGGGCCAACGTCCTGACTTTC.

This chain links TRBV19 with TRBJ2-5; TRBD1 agrees at 9 bases. Unmatched junction bases numbered 1, after V lost 6 bases and J lost 5 bases. This CDR3 spans 12 amino acids. Germline V lookup: CDR1 LNHDA, CDR2 SQIVND (reference sequence). The CDR3 nucleotides are TGTGCCAGTAGAGGACAGGGGGAGACCCAGTACTTC. It codes for CASRGQGETQYF.

The genes are TRBV5-1 and TRBJ1-1, with TRBD1 as a possible D gene (6 bases). Trimming left V 4 bases short and J 7 bases short, with 23 bases between. The CDR3 is made up of 16 amino acids. Germline loops: CDR1 SGHRS, CDR2 YFSETQ. Here the CDR3 DNA reads TGCGCCAGCAGCCTGGGACAAGCGGAGGGTTGTTGTGAAGCTTTCTTT. Protein sequence: CASSLGQAEGCCEAFF.

The table lists this clone with a count of one. This chain connects TRBV27 to TRBJ2-7, with D perhaps matching TRBD2 (6 bases). The CDR3 contains 14 residues. V was trimmed by 10 bases and J by 0 bases, leaving 16 bases between them. Germline V gene sequence: CDR1 MNHEY, CDR2 SMNVEV (reference sequence). In DNA, the CDR3 is TGTGCCACCAGAGGGACTGCTAGCTCCTACGAGCAGTACTTC. Its protein product is CATRGTASSYEQYF.

A few counts support this clone. V usage is TRBV28 and J usage is TRBJ2-7, with 9 positions matching TRBD1. CDR3 length: 12 residues. Germline V gene lookup returns CDR1 MDHEN and CDR2 SYDVKM. The trim removed 8 bases at V and 1 base at J, leaving 0 bases unmatched. The CDR3: CASGTGSYEQYF. The DNA for the CDR3 is TGTGCCAGCGGGACAGGGTCCTACGAGCAGTACTTC. The entire variable domain, with the rest obtained from reference TRBV28 and TRBJ2-7, is as follows: DVKVTQSSRYLVKRTGEKVFLECVQDMDHENMFWYRQDPGLGLRLIYFSYDVKMKEKGDIPEGYSVSREKKERFSLILESASTNQTSMYLCASGTGSYEQYFGPGTRLTVT.

This chain links TRBV5-8 with TRBJ1-5; D is unresolved. The CDR3 has 12 residues. The V end lost 4 bases, the J end lost 5 bases, and 7 bases lay between the germline ends. Germline CDR1 reads SGHTS; CDR2 reads YDEGEE. The CDR3 sequence: CASSIVDQPQHF. The CDR3 coding sequence is TGTGCCAGCAGCATAGTCGATCAGCCCCAGCATTTT.

This clone was observed a handful of times. The gene calls are TRBV29-1 and TRBJ2-7, with TRBD1 matching over 9 bases. Germline CDR1 SQVTM, CDR2 ANQGSEA. The CDR3 extends over 13 amino acids. The CDR3 DNA is TGCAGAGCAAGGGGGGACAGGGCCTACGAGCAGTACTTC. Its translation: CRARGDRAYEQYF.

On this clone: Additional DNA sequences in this sample encode the identical CDR3. The V and J genes are TRBV9 and TRBJ1-1; perhaps TRBD1 as D (5 bases). Trimming took off 2 bases at V and 4 bases at J, with 12 bases between the two ends. Germline V gives CDR1 SGDLS, CDR2 YYNGEE. This CDR3 comprises 14 residues. In DNA, the CDR3 is TGTGCCAGCAGCGTCGGGGTCGGGGGCACTGAAGCTTTCTTT. Translation gives CASSVGVGGTEAFF.

The rearrangement joins TRBV14 to TRBJ2-1, with 13 bases identical to TRBD2. The CDR3 extends over 18 amino acids. The ends lost 3 bases at V and 7 bases at J; junction bases unmatched: 12. CDR1 SGHDN and CDR2 FVKESK come from the germline V gene. The CDR3 sequence: CASSHLPPGLAGINEQFF. CDR3 sequence (DNA): TGTGCCAGCAGCCATTTGCCTCCGGGACTAGCGGGGATTAATGAGCAGTTCTTC.

The chain links TRBV5-4 to TRBJ2-1; tentatively, D is TRBD2 (6 bases). V shed 5 bases and J shed 1 base, with 13 bases lying between them. CDR1 is SGHNT, CDR2 YYREEE, per germline (reference sequence). The length of the CDR3 is 15 residues. In DNA form, the CDR3 reads TGTGCCAGCAGGGCCGGGACTCCATCCTACAATGAGCAGTTCTTC. Protein sequence: CASRAGTPSYNEQFF.

This clone was seen a handful of times. This sample includes further DNA sequences coding for the same CDR3. This chain's CDR3 is CASSLGGLNTEAFF. The CDR3 DNA follows: TGTGCCAGCAGCTTAGGGGGCCTGAACACTGAAGCTTTCTTT. The rearrangement joins TRBV7-9 to TRBJ1-1; perhaps TRBD1 as D (5 bases). The CDR3 length is 14 residues. Germline V gene lookup returns CDR1 SEHNR and CDR2 FQNEAQ (reference sequence). Between the trimmed V and J ends, which lost 1 base and 0 bases, there was a span of 6 bases.

This chain uses TRBV5-6 with TRBJ1-5, with 10 bases identical to TRBD1. Germline trimming cut 5 bases from V and 7 bases from J; bases unmatched to any gene: 9. The germline gives CDR1 SGHDT, CDR2 YYEEEE. The CDR3 has 15 amino acids. CDR3 sequence: CASSPGTGATQPQHF. The CDR3 DNA reads TGTGCCAGCAGTCCCGGGACAGGGGCGACGCAGCCCCAGCATTTT.

This clone was observed a single time. V is TRBV7-9 and J is TRBJ2-7; tentative D call: TRBD2 (6 bases). The CDR3 has 12 residues. Germline V gives CDR1 SEHNR, CDR2 FQNEAQ (reference sequence). Trimming took off 1 base at V and 9 bases at J, with 10 bases between the two ends. In DNA, the CDR3 is TGTGCCAGCAGCTTAGGGGAGGTCTGGCAGTACTTC. The encoded protein is CASSLGEVWQYF.

This chain connects TRBV4-1 to TRBJ1-1, with no clear D. Trimming shortened V by 2 bases and J by 7 bases, and 11 bases separated the two germline ends. CDR1 and CDR2 from the germline V gene are MGHRA and YSYEKL. The CDR3 is 13 residues long. The CDR3 nucleotides read TGCGCCAGCAGCCAAAATCCGGGATTTGAAGCTTTCTTT. Protein product: CASSQNPGFEAFF.

A remark on this clone: A junction end diverges from the germline sequence, so it may reflect a read error. The chain combines TRBV7-7 with TRBJ2-4, with 9 bases lining up with TRBD2. The CDR3 has 14 residues. Germline V CDR1 and CDR2: SSHAT, FNYEAQ (reference sequence). The CDR3 sequence is CASSPGLASLIQYF. Here the CDR3 DNA reads TGTGCTAGCAGTCCCGGACTAGCGTCCCTAATTCAGTACTTC.

V usage is TRBV2 and J usage is TRBJ1-3; 7 bases are shared with TRBD1. J was trimmed by 3 bases and V by 6 bases; bases with no gene match: 5. CDR1 is SNHLY, CDR2 FYNNEI, per germline. CDR3 size: 14 residues. CDR3 protein: CASSERTGGNTIYF. For the CDR3, the DNA is TGTGCCAGCAGCGAGAGGACAGGTGGAAACACCATATATTTT.

The chain uses TRBV10-3 and TRBJ2-6, with 8 bases matching TRBD1. There are 18 residues in the CDR3. CDR1 and CDR2 (germline): ENHRY, SYGVKD. V dropped 7 bases and J dropped 0; count of bases not matched to a gene: 11. The CDR3 DNA reads TGTGCCATCACAAGGACAGGGTTTAAGCACTCTGGGGCCAACGTCCTGACTTTC. It codes for CAITRTGFKHSGANVLTF.

The chain has TRBV5-1 and TRBJ2-7, with D unresolved. The germline V and J ends were trimmed by 0 bases and 4 bases, with 8 bases remaining between them. Germline assignment: CDR1 SGHRS and CDR2 YFSETQ. CDR3 length equals 13 residues. The CDR3 here is CASSLVEKYEQYF. In DNA form, the CDR3 reads TGCGCCAGCAGCTTGGTGGAGAAATACGAGCAGTACTTC.

The genes are TRBV5-1 and TRBJ2-7; 8 positions agree with TRBD1. V shed 2 bases, J shed 0 bases, and the junction held 1 base outside the gene matches. The germline gives CDR1 SGHRS, CDR2 YFSETQ. This CDR3 contains 14 residues. The CDR3 region is CASSFGQGSYEQYF. CDR3 DNA sequence: TGCGCCAGCAGCTTCGGACAGGGCTCCTACGAGCAGTACTTC.